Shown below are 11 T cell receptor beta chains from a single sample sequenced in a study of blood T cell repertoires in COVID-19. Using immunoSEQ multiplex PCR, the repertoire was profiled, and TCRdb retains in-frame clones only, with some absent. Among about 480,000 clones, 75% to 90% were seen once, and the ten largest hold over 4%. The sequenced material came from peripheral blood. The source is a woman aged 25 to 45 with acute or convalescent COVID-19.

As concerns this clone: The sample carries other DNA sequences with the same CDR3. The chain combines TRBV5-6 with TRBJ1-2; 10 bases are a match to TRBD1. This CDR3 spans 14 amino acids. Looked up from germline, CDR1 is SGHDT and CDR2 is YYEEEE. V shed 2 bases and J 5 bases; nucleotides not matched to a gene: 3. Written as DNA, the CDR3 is TGTGCCAGCAGCTTCGGGACAGGGGTGTATGGCTACACCTTC. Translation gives CASSFGTGVYGYTF.

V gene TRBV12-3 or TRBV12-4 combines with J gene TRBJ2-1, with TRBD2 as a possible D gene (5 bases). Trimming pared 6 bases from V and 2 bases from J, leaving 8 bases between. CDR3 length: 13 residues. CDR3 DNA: TGTGCCAGCAGGACCGGGGCCTACAATGAGCAGTTCTTC. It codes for CASRTGAYNEQFF.

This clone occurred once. CDR3 sequence (DNA): TGTGCCAGCAGCCCTCAGGGGTCGGAGCAGTACTTC. Translated, it gives CASSPQGSEQYF. The chain employs TRBV13 and TRBJ2-7, with D perhaps TRBD1 (6 bases). The CDR3 has 12 residues. CDR1 is PRHDT and CDR2 is FYEKMQ in the germline V gene (reference sequence). V was trimmed by 5 bases and J by 7 bases, leaving 12 bases between them.

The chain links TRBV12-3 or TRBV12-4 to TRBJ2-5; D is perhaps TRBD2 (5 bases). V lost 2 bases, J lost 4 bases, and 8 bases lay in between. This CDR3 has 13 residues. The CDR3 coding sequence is TGTGCCAGCAGTTTACGGGGTCCAGAGACCCAGTACTTC. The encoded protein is CASSLRGPETQYF.

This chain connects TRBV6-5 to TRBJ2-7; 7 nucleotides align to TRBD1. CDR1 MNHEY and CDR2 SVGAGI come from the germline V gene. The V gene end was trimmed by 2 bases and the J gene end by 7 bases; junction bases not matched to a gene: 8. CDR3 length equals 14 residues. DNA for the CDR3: TGTGCCAGCAGTTACGGGAAGGGGGCAGTTGAGCAGTACTTC. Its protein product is CASSYGKGAVEQYF.

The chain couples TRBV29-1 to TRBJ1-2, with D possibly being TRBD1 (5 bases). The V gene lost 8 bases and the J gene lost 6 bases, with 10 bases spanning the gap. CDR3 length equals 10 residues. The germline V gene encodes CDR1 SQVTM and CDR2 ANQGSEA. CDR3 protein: CSLTRDGYTF. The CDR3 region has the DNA TGCAGCCTGACCAGGGATGGCTACACCTTC.

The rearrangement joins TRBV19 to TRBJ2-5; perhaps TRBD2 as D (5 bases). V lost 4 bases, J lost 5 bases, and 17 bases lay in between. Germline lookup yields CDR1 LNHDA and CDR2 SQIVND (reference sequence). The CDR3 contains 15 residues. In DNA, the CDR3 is TGTGCCAGTAGTACGGAGGCAGCTCGGTTTGAGACCCAGTACTTC. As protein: CASSTEAARFETQYF.

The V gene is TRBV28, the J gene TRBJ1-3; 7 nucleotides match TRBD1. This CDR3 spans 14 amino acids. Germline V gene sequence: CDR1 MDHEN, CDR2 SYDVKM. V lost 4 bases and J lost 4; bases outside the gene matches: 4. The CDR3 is CASSSTGEGNTIYF. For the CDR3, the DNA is TGTGCCAGCAGTTCCACAGGGGAGGGAAACACCATATATTTT.

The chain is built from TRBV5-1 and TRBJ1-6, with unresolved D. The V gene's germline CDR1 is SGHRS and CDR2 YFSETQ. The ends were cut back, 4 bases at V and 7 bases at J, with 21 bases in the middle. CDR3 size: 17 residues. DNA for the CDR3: TGCGCCAGCAGCCCAGGCAGGACGGGGATTGTAAATTCACCCCTCCACTTT. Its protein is CASSPGRTGIVNSPLHF.

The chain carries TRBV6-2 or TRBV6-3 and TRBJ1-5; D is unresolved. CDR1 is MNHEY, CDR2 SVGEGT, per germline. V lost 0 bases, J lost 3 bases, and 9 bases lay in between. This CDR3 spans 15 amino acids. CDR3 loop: CASSYSMEANQPQHF. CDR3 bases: TGTGCCAGCAGTTACTCGATGGAGGCCAATCAGCCCCAGCATTTT.

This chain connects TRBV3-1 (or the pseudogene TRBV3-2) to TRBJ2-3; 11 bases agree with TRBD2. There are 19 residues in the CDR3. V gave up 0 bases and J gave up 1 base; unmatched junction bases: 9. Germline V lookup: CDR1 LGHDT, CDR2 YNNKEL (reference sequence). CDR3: CASSQDWGPLAGGTDTQYF. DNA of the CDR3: TGTGCCAGCAGCCAAGATTGGGGACCACTAGCGGGGGGCACAGATACGCAGTATTTT.